The entry that follows covers one TCR beta chain sequence. Its cognate antigen has yet to be identified. Per-nucleotide qualities are absent, and no much larger clonotype sits a single base away. V lost 0 bases and J lost 2 bases; the stretch between them is 8 bases long. In the germline V gene (reference sequence), CDR1 corresponds to SEHNR and CDR2 to FQNEAQ. CDR3 length: 15 amino acids, cysteine to phenylalanine. Only the CDR3 DNA is retained, 45 bases long and in frame from the first base. Preparation of the library involved 5' RACE. The reads were generated on an Illumina HiSeq 2500. A second PCR of about 6 to 12 cycles was run with a J-beta primer mix and a sample-barcoded 5' primer. A unique molecular identifier was introduced onto each TCR beta cDNA molecule by a template-switch 5' adaptor carrying 12 random nucleotides. At least 2.5 million CDR3-containing paired-end reads were obtained from each sample. First-strand cDNA synthesis was performed from all RNA using the Mint cDNA synthesis kit, with priming by a TRBC-specific oligonucleotide. After uracil-DNA glycosylase treatment, a first 18-cycle PCR used universal primers M1SS and BC2_uni_R on all cDNA. The original pipeline was this. Normalization of each sample was performed by random selection of 1 million high-quality reads, each carrying a distinct molecular identifier. Instead of being binned into consensus sequences, reads that shared molecular identifiers were thrown out. CDR3 identification, clonotype clustering and error correction used MiTCR with a Q25 quality threshold and the strictest error-elimination algorithm. A nonparametric unseen species model using Euler transformation provided a lower-bound estimate of total TCR beta diversity. The raw public data were reprocessed by TCRdb itself: fastp quality trimming at Q25, MiXCR clonotype calling, in-frame beta chains only. A single entry per CDR3 protein holds the most common genes and DNA from its merged rows. These V and J calls originate from TCRdb's pipeline instead of the authors' own analysis. Here the sample has over a million distinct CDR3 sequences; around 45% occur a single time. Of the sample, approximately 20% falls within the top ten clones.

This entry belongs to a study of blood T cells in healthy people across ages (dated by TCRdb to between 2015 and 2017). The study in broad terms: In model experiments, roughly one uniquely barcoded TCR beta cDNA molecule per two T cells was captured by template switching. The donors were divided into four age groups: young (average approximately 17 years), middle-aged (approximately 41), aged (around 59) and long-lived (nearly 85). To track age-related changes in TCR beta repertoire diversity, the study relied on deep sequencing normalized with unique cDNA molecular identifiers. For two donors (one aged 18 to 29 and one aged 80 or older), the study analyzed two additional independent replicas of 1 million unique cDNA reads from the same blood draw. To avoid experimental bias, donors of different ages were spread randomly across the sequencing lanes.

The study at large found these results: Observed TCR beta diversity per million T cells fell roughly linearly with age, and a significant reduction was already apparent by age roughly 40. Observed TCR beta diversity correlated strongly with the percentage of naive T cells measured by flow cytometry. Conclusive comparison of naive and antigen-experienced compartments was prevented by the profiling of bulk unsorted PBMCs. The long-lived group showed more naive CD4+ T cells, fewer expanded clones and increased TCR diversity than the aged group, suggesting age selection. The CMV infection status of donors was not known, potentially confounding age-related changes in expanded clonotypes. Estimates of total diversity based on one million sequenced T cells were considered lower bounds and underestimates.

Donors were around 37 systemically healthy Caucasian individuals from Russia aged 6 to 90 years. Each donor gave ten milliliters of peripheral blood, drawn into EDTA-treated Vacutainer tubes. PBMCs were isolated by Ficoll-Paque density-gradient centrifugation, with at least 6.5 million obtained per sample. Total RNA was extracted from PBMCs with Trizol reagent, with at least 5.5 micrograms obtained per sample. For every donor, flow cytometry on a PBMC aliquot measured the percentage of naive CD45RAhigh/CD27high T cells. This sequence was found in an older woman in good health. Recombination connected TRBV7-9 to TRBJ2-4; the D region possibly corresponds to TRBD2 (5 bases align). The specimen was blood. The CDR3 protein sequence reads: CASSLARVTKNIQYF. The nucleotides are TGTGCCAGCAGCTTAGCGAGGGTGACCAAAAACATTCAGTACTTC. Where the CDR3 stops, the reference TRBV7-9 and TRBJ2-4 genes take over; the full variable domain is DTGVSQNPRHKITKRGQNVTFRCDPISEHNRLYWYRQTLGQGPEFLTYFQNEAQLEKSRLLSDRFSAERPKGSFSTLEIQRTEQGDSAMYLCASSLARVTKNIQYFGAGTRLSVL.